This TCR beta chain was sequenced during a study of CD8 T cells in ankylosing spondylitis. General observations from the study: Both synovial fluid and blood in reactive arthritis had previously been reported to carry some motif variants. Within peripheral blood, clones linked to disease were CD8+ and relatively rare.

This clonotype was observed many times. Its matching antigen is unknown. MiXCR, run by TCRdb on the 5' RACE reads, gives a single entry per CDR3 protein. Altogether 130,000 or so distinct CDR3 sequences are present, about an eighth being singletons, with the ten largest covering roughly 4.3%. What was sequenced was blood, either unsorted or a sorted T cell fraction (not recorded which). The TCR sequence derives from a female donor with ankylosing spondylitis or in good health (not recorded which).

CDR3 nucleotides: TGCGCCAGCAGTGAGTCGGGGGTGGGTCTGTACTTC. Amino acids: CASSESGVGLYF. The rearrangement links TRBV10-2 to TRBJ2-7; TRBD1 or TRBD2 may be the D gene (5 bases each). The germline V and J ends were trimmed by 0 bases and 12 bases, with 12 bases remaining between them. CDR3 size: 12 residues. The germline V gene has CDR1 WSHSY and CDR2 SAAADI.